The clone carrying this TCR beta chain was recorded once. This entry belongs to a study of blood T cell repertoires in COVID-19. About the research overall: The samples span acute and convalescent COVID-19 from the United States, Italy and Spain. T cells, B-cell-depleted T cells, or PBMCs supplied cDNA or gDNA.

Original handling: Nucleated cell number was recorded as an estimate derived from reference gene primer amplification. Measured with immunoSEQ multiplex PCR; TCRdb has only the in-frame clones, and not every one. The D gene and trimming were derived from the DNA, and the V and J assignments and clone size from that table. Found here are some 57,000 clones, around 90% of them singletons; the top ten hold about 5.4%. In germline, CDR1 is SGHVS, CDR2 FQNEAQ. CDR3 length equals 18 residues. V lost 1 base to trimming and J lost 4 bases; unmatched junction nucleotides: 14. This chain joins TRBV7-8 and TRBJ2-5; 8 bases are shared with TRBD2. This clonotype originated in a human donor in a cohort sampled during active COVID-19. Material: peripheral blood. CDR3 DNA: TGTGCCAGCAGCTTAGGACGGGGGGGCCCTTTTGTGAGAGAGACCCAGTACTTC. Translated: CASSLGRGGPFVRETQYF. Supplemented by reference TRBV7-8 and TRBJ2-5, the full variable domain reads GAGVSQSPRYKVAKRGQDVALRCDPISGHVSLFWYQQALGQGPEFLTYFQNEAQLDKSGLPSDRFFAERPEGSVSTLKIQRTQQEDSAVYLCASSLGRGGPFVRETQYFGPGTRLLVL.